These 16 T cell receptor beta chains came from one sample sequenced in a study of siplizumab effects on memory and regulatory T cells. Clones were read by immunoSEQ multiplex PCR, and TCRdb kept only the in-frame ones, dropping some. The table includes 95,000 to 130,000 clones, approximately 94% detected once. The sequenced material came from non-Treg CD4+ T cells sorted from blood. These receptors were obtained from a human donor in good health.

This chain links TRBV19 with TRBJ1-5; TRBD1 matches at 9 bases. J gave up 7 bases and V 5 bases, and 9 bases lay outside the gene matches. CDR1 and CDR2 (germline): LNHDA, SQIVND (reference sequence). The length of the CDR3 is 15 residues. This CDR3 reads CASSFPRQGGQPQHF. The CDR3 DNA is TGTGCCAGTAGTTTCCCCCGACAGGGGGGACAGCCCCAGCATTTT.

The V and J genes are TRBV29-1 and TRBJ2-2; D gene unclear. Trimming shortened V by 3 bases and J by 3 bases, and 5 bases separated the two germline ends. Germline V gene data show CDR1 as SQVTM and CDR2 as ANQGSEA. The CDR3 spans 12 residues. In nucleotides, the CDR3 is TGCAGCGTTGACGGAGACACCGGGGAGCTGTTTTTT. Its translation is CSVDGDTGELFF.

The V and J genes are TRBV5-4 and TRBJ2-1; 14 bases are a match to TRBD2. The V and J ends lost 4 bases and 7 bases, in that order; junction bases with no gene match: 4. Germline CDR1 SGHNT, CDR2 YYREEE (reference sequence). The CDR3 covers 15 residues. The CDR3: CASSGGLAGGNEQFF. CDR3 coding DNA: TGTGCCAGCAGCGGCGGACTAGCGGGAGGTAATGAGCAGTTCTTC.

The sample holds one count of this clone. This chain uses TRBV4-2 with TRBJ2-7; TRBD2 matches at 10 bases. This CDR3 has 16 residues. V shed 0 bases, J shed 7 bases, and the junction held 9 bases outside the gene matches. The germline V gene has CDR1 LGHNA and CDR2 YNFKEQ. CDR3 sequence (DNA): TGTGCCAGCAGCCAAGATGCCAGCGGGAGGGGAAGGGAGCAGTACTTC. This codes for CASSQDASGRGREQYF.

CDR3 region: CASSQGWGSYGYTF. The CDR3 coding sequence is TGCGCCAGCAGCCAAGGTTGGGGATCTTACGGCTACACCTTC. V and J are TRBV4-1 and TRBJ1-2; unclear D gene. Trimming stripped 1 base from V and 8 bases from J, with 14 bases between. Germline assignment: CDR1 MGHRA and CDR2 YSYEKL. The CDR3 extends over 14 amino acids.

The chain joins TRBV5-1 to TRBJ2-3; D perhaps matches TRBD2 (6 bases). V lost 4 bases to trimming and J lost 0 bases, with 12 bases between them. Germline lookup yields CDR1 SGHRS and CDR2 YFSETQ. The CDR3 contains 15 residues. The CDR3: CASSGGTVSTDTQYF. CDR3 DNA sequence: TGCGCCAGCAGCGGGGGGACTGTAAGCACAGATACGCAGTATTTT.

This clone was picked up one time. The chain is built from TRBV4-2 and TRBJ2-3, with D uncertain. The CDR3 spans 13 residues. Deletions cut 2 bases from V and 6 bases from J, with 9 bases between. The V gene's germline CDR1 is LGHNA and CDR2 YNFKEQ. The CDR3 region is CASSQRERDTQYF. The CDR3 region has the DNA TGTGCCAGCAGCCAAAGGGAACGCGATACGCAGTATTTT.

The J gene is TRBJ2-2, the V gene TRBV4-1, with TRBD2 identical over 8 bases. Looked up from germline, CDR1 is MGHRA and CDR2 is YSYEKL. V gave up 2 bases and J gave up 5 bases; unmatched junction bases: 10. This CDR3 region has 17 residues. The CDR3 region is CASSQLWTSPGTGELFF. As DNA, the CDR3 is TGCGCCAGCAGCCAATTATGGACTAGCCCGGGAACCGGGGAGCTGTTTTTT.

This chain connects TRBV5-1 to TRBJ1-2; 7 nucleotides line up with TRBD1. Germline loops: CDR1 SGHRS, CDR2 YFSETQ. V was pared by 3 bases and J by 8 bases, with 13 bases of the junction left unmatched. CDR3 length: 15 amino acids. The CDR3 reads CASSSTGQVGFGYTF. Here the CDR3 DNA reads TGCGCCAGCAGCTCCACAGGACAGGTTGGGTTCGGCTACACCTTC.

The J gene is TRBJ2-2, the V gene TRBV9; 7 bases fit TRBD1. The CDR3 has 14 amino acids. CDR1 SGDLS and CDR2 YYNGEE come from the germline V gene. Losses at the gene ends were 5 bases for V and 6 bases for J; bases not matched to a gene: 7. The CDR3 spells CASSQTGQPGELFF. The CDR3 DNA is TGTGCCAGCAGTCAGACAGGGCAACCCGGGGAGCTGTTTTTT. The full variable domain, with the rest looked up from reference TRBV9 and TRBJ2-2, is DSGVTQTPKHLITATGQRVTLRCSPRSGDLSVYWYQQSLDQGLQFLIQYYNGEERAKGNILERFSAQQFPDLHSELNLSSLELGDSALYFCASSQTGQPGELFFGEGSRLTVL.

This clone was counted a few times. The rearrangement links TRBV11-3 to TRBJ2-2; the D is unclear. The length of the CDR3 is 15 residues. Germline V gene lookup returns CDR1 SGHNT and CDR2 YENEEA. Trimming took 1 base from V and 0 from J, leaving 6 bases between them. CDR3 amino acids: CASSLGRTNTGELFF. The CDR3 DNA follows: TGTGCCAGCAGCTTAGGCAGGACGAACACCGGGGAGCTGTTTTTT.

The chain has TRBV4-1 and TRBJ2-7; possibly TRBD1 for D (6 bases). Germline V gives CDR1 MGHRA, CDR2 YSYEKL. This CDR3 comprises 14 residues. V shed 1 base and J shed 2 bases, with 9 bases lying between them. CDR3 region: CASSQARGPYEQYF. CDR3 sequence (DNA): TGCGCCAGCAGCCAAGCCAGGGGACCCTACGAGCAGTACTTC.

The V gene is TRBV25-1, the J gene TRBJ2-1, with 9 bases fitting TRBD2. Germline loops: CDR1 MGHDK, CDR2 SYGVNS. This CDR3 is 15 amino acids long. The junction had 2 bases not matched to a gene; V was cut back by 2 bases and J by 3 bases. CDR3 loop: CASSEGLASYNEQFF. The CDR3 nucleotides read TGTGCCAGCAGTGAAGGACTAGCGAGCTACAATGAGCAGTTCTTC.

The chain recombines TRBV7-2 with TRBJ2-4; either TRBD1 or TRBD2 may supply D (5 bases each). V was shortened by 5 bases and J by 0 bases, with 11 bases between the two germline ends. CDR3 size: 15 residues. The germline V gene encodes CDR1 SGHTA and CDR2 FQGNSA. This CDR3 reads CASSSLRGAKNIQYF. The CDR3 DNA reads TGTGCCAGCAGCAGTTTGAGGGGAGCCAAAAACATTCAGTACTTC.

This clone was counted a few times. The chain employs TRBV10-1 and TRBJ2-7; D may be TRBD1 (5 bases). The germline gives CDR1 WNHNN, CDR2 SYGVQD (reference sequence). The CDR3 length is 13 residues. V was trimmed by 4 bases and J by 1 base, leaving 8 bases between them. For the CDR3, the DNA is TGCGCCAGCAGTGTGGACATATCCTACGAGCAGTACTTC. It codes for CASSVDISYEQYF.

The rearrangement joins TRBV11-3 to TRBJ2-2; tentative D call: TRBD1 (6 bases). Germline V gives CDR1 SGHNT, CDR2 YENEEA. V was pared by 3 bases and J by 4 bases, with 12 bases between. This CDR3 is 15 amino acids long. The CDR3 DNA is TGTGCCAGCAGCTTTTCACAGGGAGTCACCGGGGAGCTGTTTTTT. Translated, it gives CASSFSQGVTGELFF.